This entry concerns a single T cell receptor beta chain. Other DNA sequences in this specimen translate into the identical CDR3. V dropped 1 base and J dropped 4 bases, with 10 bases sitting between them. From germline, CDR1 is GTSNPN and CDR2 SVGIG (reference sequence). The CDR3 contains 13 residues. Isolated RNA was reverse transcribed into cDNA used as the sequencing template. Sequenced by immunoSEQ multiplex PCR; TCRdb stores in-frame clones only, minus some. The profile shows some 180,000 clones, about 53% of them singletons. Described treatment: oral pan-JAK inhibitor, 5-10 mg twice daily. This record comes from a study of CD8+ T cells in alopecia areata.

The clonotype was recovered from a human donor with alopecia areata. The sample here was CD8+ T cells sorted from blood, taken at week 24, from a patient treated with tofacitinib. The genes are TRBV30 and TRBJ1-1; the D gene is possibly TRBD1 (6 bases). DNA for the CDR3: TGTGCCTGGAGTGGGGGAGGGGGCACTGAAGCTTTCTTT. The encoded protein is CAWSGGGGTEAFF.